Presented here are 14 T cell receptor beta chains from one specimen sequenced in a study of cytomegalovirus exposure and HLA in healthy donors. Vbeta (60) and Jbeta (13) primers were used in the PCR. The repertoire was sequenced with immunoSEQ multiplex PCR; TCRdb's copy has only in-frame clones and lacks some. Of more than 150,000 clones listed, around 81% were seen once; the top ten hold roughly 2%. The specimen sequenced was PBMCs. These receptors came from a woman aged 30 to 39 in good health and CMV-seronegative.

This clone was counted once. This sequence joins TRBV9 and TRBJ2-7; 9 nucleotides align to TRBD1. The ends lost 0 bases at V and 2 bases at J; junction bases unmatched: 6. Germline values: CDR1 SGDLS, CDR2 YYNGEE. The CDR3 contains 16 residues. The chain's CDR3 is CASSVDPGQGTYEQYF. The DNA of the CDR3 is TGTGCCAGCAGCGTAGATCCGGGACAGGGCACCTACGAGCAGTACTTC.

This chain links TRBV6-6 with TRBJ2-7; 9 bases align to TRBD1. Germline V gives CDR1 MNHNY, CDR2 SVGAGI (reference sequence). J was trimmed by 5 bases and V by 11 bases; bases with no gene match: 10. The CDR3 spans 13 residues. As DNA, the CDR3 is TGTGCCGTTACGGGGGACAGGGCCCACGAGCAGTACTTC. This gives the protein CAVTGDRAHEQYF.

CDR3 DNA: TGTGCCAGCAGTCACGACAGGAGCTACGAGCAGTACTTC. Residues: CASSHDRSYEQYF. The genes are TRBV27 and TRBJ2-7, with D perhaps TRBD1 (6 bases). V gave up 5 bases and J gave up 3 bases, with 11 bases separating them. The germline gives CDR1 MNHEY, CDR2 SMNVEV (reference sequence). This CDR3 has 13 residues.

This clone showed up just once. The chain uses TRBV7-9 and TRBJ1-5; 8 nucleotides line up with TRBD1. This CDR3 spans 17 amino acids. The germline CDR1 and CDR2 sequences are SEHNR and FQNEAQ (reference sequence). After removal of 5 bases from V and 0 bases from J, the junction contained 9 bases not matched to a gene. The CDR3, as DNA: TGTGCCAGCAGCACAGTAGGGACAGGCAATAGCAATCAGCCCCAGCATTTT. It is translated as CASSTVGTGNSNQPQHF.

The J gene is TRBJ2-1, the V gene TRBV5-6, with 15 bases lining up with TRBD2. The V and J ends lost 6 bases and 8 bases, in that order; junction bases with no gene match: 6. Germline lookup yields CDR1 SGHDT and CDR2 YYEEEE. The CDR3 loop spans 15 amino acids. DNA of the CDR3: TGTGCCAGCAACACGGGACTAGCGGGAGGCTATGAGCAGTTCTTC. It yields the protein CASNTGLAGGYEQFF.

This clone was picked up one time. J is TRBJ2-2 and V is TRBV7-2; 10 bases are a match to TRBD2. This CDR3 has 18 residues. CDR1 and CDR2 (germline): SGHTA, FQGNSA. The trim removed 1 base at V and 1 base at J, leaving 6 bases unmatched. This chain's CDR3 is CASSLEVLAGMNTGELFF. The CDR3 nucleotides are TGTGCCAGCAGCTTAGAGGTACTAGCGGGGATGAACACCGGGGAGCTGTTTTTT.

V usage is TRBV28 and J usage is TRBJ2-2; TRBD1 is a possible D gene (6 bases). Trimming stripped 3 bases from V and 2 bases from J, with 10 bases between. CDR3 length equals 15 residues. Germline values: CDR1 MDHEN, CDR2 SYDVKM. CDR3 sequence reads: CASSLGADNTGELFF. The CDR3 nucleotides read TGTGCCAGCAGTTTGGGGGCAGACAACACCGGGGAGCTGTTTTTT.

This clone was seen a handful of times. This chain connects TRBV4-3 to TRBJ1-5, with D uncertain. Germline V gene data show CDR1 as LGHNA and CDR2 as YSLEER. This CDR3 contains 14 residues. V gave up 0 bases and J gave up 4 bases, with 7 bases separating them. As DNA, the CDR3 is TGCGCCAGCAGCCAAGACGGAGTGAATCAGCCCCAGCATTTT. It specifies CASSQDGVNQPQHF.

This sequence joins TRBV7-2 and TRBJ1-1; D gene unclear. The CDR3 contains 14 residues. V was trimmed by 3 bases and J by 6 bases, leaving 14 bases between them. Germline V gene data show CDR1 as SGHTA and CDR2 as FQGNSA. CDR3 region: CASSFSQFGAEAFF. CDR3 coding DNA: TGTGCCAGCAGCTTTAGTCAGTTCGGGGCTGAAGCTTTCTTT. The variable domain in full, with the rest retrieved from reference TRBV7-2 and TRBJ1-1, is GAGVSQSPSNKVTEKGKDVELRCDPISGHTALYWYRQSLGQGLEFLIYFQGNSAPDKSGLPSDRFSAERTGGSVSTLTIQRTQQEDSAVYLCASSFSQFGAEAFFGQGTRLTVV.

The V gene is TRBV7-9, the J gene TRBJ2-2, with D maybe TRBD1 (5 bases). V gave up 5 bases and J gave up 5 bases, with 9 bases separating them. Germline V gene sequence: CDR1 SEHNR, CDR2 FQNEAQ (reference sequence). The CDR3 contains 13 residues. DNA of the CDR3: TGTGCCAGCAGCGCGCCAGGGACCGGGGAGCTGTTTTTT. It specifies CASSAPGTGELFF.

With regard to this clone: The same CDR3 can be traced to other DNA sequences in this sample. The chain uses TRBV18 and TRBJ2-7; D may be TRBD2 (5 bases). Germline values: CDR1 KGHSH, CDR2 LQKENI. The germline V and J ends were trimmed by 3 bases and 1 base, with 7 bases remaining between them. This CDR3 spans 13 amino acids. The CDR3 nucleotides are TGTGCCAGCTCACCGGGCGGGTCCTACGAGCAGTACTTC. Its translation: CASSPGGSYEQYF. The entire variable domain, with the rest obtained from reference TRBV18 and TRBJ2-7, is as follows: NAGVMQNPRHLVRRRGQEARLRCSPMKGHSHVYWYRQLPEEGLKFMVYLQKENIIDESGMPKERFSAEFPKEGPSILRIQQVVRGDSAAYFCASSPGGSYEQYFGPGTRLTVT.

Here the CDR3 DNA reads TGCGCCAGCAGCTTGAAGGCTCCGGGAATTTCTGGAAACACCATATATTTT. Translation: CASSLKAPGISGNTIYF. The chain joins TRBV5-1 to TRBJ1-3; no clear D gene. Trimming removed 1 base from V and 1 base from J, with 15 bases in between. The CDR3 has 17 residues. Germline-derived CDR1 and CDR2 are SGHRS and YFSETQ.

In this sample, this clone turned up a few times. The chain joins TRBV4-1 to TRBJ1-2, with 9 bases fitting TRBD1. This CDR3 is 14 amino acids long. Germline lookup yields CDR1 MGHRA and CDR2 YSYEKL. Trimming cost V 4 bases and J 3 bases; bases outside gene matches: 3. The CDR3 nucleotides are TGCGCCAGCAGCCTCCGGGACAGGGACTATGGCTACACCTTC. Its protein product is CASSLRDRDYGYTF.

V usage is TRBV7-2 and J usage is TRBJ2-3; D possibly corresponds to TRBD1 (7 bases). V lost 2 bases and J lost 0, with 18 bases in between. The CDR3 runs to 18 residues. Germline CDR1 reads SGHTA; CDR2 reads FQGNSA. CDR3 loop: CASSLFGGGDSSTDTQYF. As DNA, the CDR3 is TGTGCCAGCAGCTTATTTGGGGGCGGGGACAGTAGCACAGATACGCAGTATTTT.